The source of this T cell receptor (beta chain) is a study of T-cell reconstitution after alpha-beta-depleted transplantation in children (dated by TCRdb to the mid-2010s). Describing the broader study: The study quantitatively tracked T-cell immune reconstitution after TCRalphabeta/CD19-depleted allogeneic hematopoietic cell transplantation in children using TCR repertoire profiling.

Libraries were made using PCR. Sequencing took place on an Illumina HiSeq 2500. To normalize quantification of the TCRbeta repertoire, the TCR libraries were built with molecular barcoding that relied on unique molecular identifiers. TCRdb passed the public sequencing reads through fastp at Q25 and MiXCR, retaining productive beta sequences. Each entry merges the rows of one CDR3 protein and shows their most common DNA and genes. A total of around 500,000 distinct CDR3 sequences appear in this sample, under 15% of them only once. The ten largest account for over 5.5% of the sample. This clonotype appeared many times. What this receptor recognizes is not known. Base qualities are not recorded, but no much larger clone differs from it by a single base. Its CDR3 holds 13 amino acids, cysteine through phenylalanine. Only the CDR3 DNA is retained, 39 bases long and in frame from the first base. CDR1 SGHAT and CDR2 FQNNGV were looked up in the germline V gene. V is cut by 5 bases and J by 4 bases, and the space between the germline ends is 12 bases.

Here the sequenced sample was PBMCs from the stem cell graft donor, taken from the stem cell graft. The chain couples TRBV11-2 to TRBJ2-7; the D gene cannot be resolved reliably. This clonotype was sampled from a human donor who donated a stem cell graft to a child with combined immunodeficiency. The nucleotide sequence is TGTGCCAGCAGCCTCAGTCGGGCTTACGAGCAGTACTTC. Protein translation: CASSLSRAYEQYF.